Presented here are 13 T cell receptor beta chains from one specimen sequenced in a study of blood T cell repertoires in COVID-19. Using immunoSEQ multiplex PCR, the repertoire was profiled, and TCRdb retains in-frame clones only, with some absent. Of 130,000 to 150,000 clones listed, roughly 80% were seen once; the top ten hold about 8.6%. The sequenced sample was peripheral blood. The receptor set was obtained from a man aged 45-60 years with active or convalescent COVID-19.

V usage is TRBV5-4 and J usage is TRBJ1-3; 7 nucleotides match TRBD1. Germline CDR1 SGHNT, CDR2 YYREEE (reference sequence). The CDR3 spans 13 residues. The V and J ends lost 9 bases and 1 base, in that order; junction bases with no gene match: 4. This CDR3 is CATATGSGNTIYF. The DNA for the CDR3 is TGTGCCACCGCGACAGGGTCTGGAAACACCATATATTTT.

The V and J genes are TRBV19 and TRBJ2-1; 11 positions agree with TRBD2. J was trimmed by 1 base and V by 5 bases; bases with no gene match: 7. CDR3 length: 17 amino acids. Germline V lookup: CDR1 LNHDA, CDR2 SQIVND (reference sequence). The CDR3 DNA sequence: TGTGCCAGTAGTCCGGTAGCGGGAGGGCCTTCCTACAATGAGCAGTTCTTC. Its protein is CASSPVAGGPSYNEQFF.

This sequence joins TRBV6-2 or TRBV6-3 and TRBJ2-1; possible D gene TRBD2, 5 bases. CDR1 and CDR2 from the germline V gene are MNHEY and SVGEGT. The CDR3 is made up of 17 amino acids. Trimming removed 6 bases from V and 3 bases from J, with 21 bases in between. The CDR3 sequence is CASSNSPGYTSYNEQFF. The CDR3 DNA reads TGTGCCAGCAGCAACTCTCCAGGCTACACTAGCTACAATGAGCAGTTCTTC.

This rearrangement joins TRBV15 to TRBJ2-7, with TRBD2 matching 9 bases. The junction had 2 bases not matched to a gene; V was cut back by 8 bases and J by 6 bases. The CDR3 length is 11 residues. The germline V gene encodes CDR1 LNHNV and CDR2 YYDKDF (reference sequence). The CDR3: CATGTSIEQYF. The CDR3, as DNA: TGTGCCACCGGGACTAGCATCGAGCAGTACTTC.

This chain joins TRBV28 and TRBJ1-2, with D perhaps matching TRBD1 (5 bases). Trimming cost V 6 bases and J 7 bases, with 12 bases left between them. The CDR3 extends over 12 amino acids. Germline V gene sequence: CDR1 MDHEN, CDR2 SYDVKM. The CDR3 region has the DNA TGTGCCAGCAGAACCCAGGGTTCTGGCTACACCTTC. Translated, it gives CASRTQGSGYTF.

The rearrangement uses TRBV19 and TRBJ2-1; 8 bases agree with TRBD2. The trim removed 5 bases at V and 9 bases at J, leaving 12 bases unmatched. The CDR3 has 15 residues. Germline assignment: CDR1 LNHDA and CDR2 SQIVND (reference sequence). CDR3 bases: TGTGCCAGTAGTGTTGGTTTGACTAGCGTCGGTGAGCAGTTCTTC. Translation gives CASSVGLTSVGEQFF.

V is TRBV16 and J is TRBJ2-1, with 8 bases matching TRBD1. CDR3 length: 14 amino acids. Germline CDR1 is KGHSY and CDR2 is FQNENV. Losses at the gene ends were 4 bases for V and 10 bases for J; bases not matched to a gene: 9. The CDR3 sequence is CASSRGQAGGEQFF. The CDR3 DNA sequence: TGTGCCAGCAGCCGCGGACAGGCAGGGGGCGAGCAGTTCTTC.

This chain joins TRBV20-1 and TRBJ1-5, with D unclear. Germline CDR1 reads DFQATT; CDR2 reads SNEGSKA (reference sequence). V lost 3 bases and J 3 bases, leaving 9 bases between the germline ends. This CDR3 region has 13 residues. The CDR3 region has the DNA TGCAGTGCTAGTGGCGCGCACAATCAGCCCCAGCATTTT. Translation: CSASGAHNQPQHF.

The rearrangement joins TRBV27 to TRBJ2-5; D perhaps matches TRBD1 (5 bases). CDR1 and CDR2 from the germline V gene are MNHEY and SMNVEV (reference sequence). This CDR3 is 15 amino acids long. Trimming took off 2 bases at V and 2 bases at J, with 12 bases between the two ends. In DNA, the CDR3 is TGTGCCAGCAGTTTAGGGCGTCAGGGTCAAGAGACCCAGTACTTC. Amino acid sequence: CASSLGRQGQETQYF.

This clone was detected ten times or more. The chain combines TRBV11-2 with TRBJ2-1; D might be TRBD2 (5 bases). The CDR3 is made up of 12 amino acids. With 6 bases removed from V and 8 bases from J, the gap between germline ends came to 11 bases. Germline-derived CDR1 and CDR2 are SGHAT and FQNNGV. In DNA, the CDR3 is TGTGCCAGCAGTTACCTTAGCGATGAGCAGTTCTTC. Its translation: CASSYLSDEQFF.

The J gene is TRBJ2-4, the V gene TRBV9; the match to TRBD1 covers 11 bases. The CDR3 sequence is 17 residues long. J lost 6 bases, V lost 4 bases, and 12 bases had no gene match. CDR1 is SGDLS and CDR2 is YYNGEE in the germline V gene. CDR3 sequence (DNA): TGTGCCAGCAGCCCCCACGGGACAGGGGGTCCCGGAAACATTCAGTACTTC. Translating it yields CASSPHGTGGPGNIQYF.

The table lists this clone with a count of one. CDR3 residues: CASSVATTRSEQFF. CDR3 bases: TGTGCCAGCAGCGTAGCTACGACTAGGTCTGAGCAGTTCTTC. The rearrangement joins TRBV9 to TRBJ2-1; tentatively, D is TRBD2 (6 bases). CDR3 length equals 14 residues. Germline V lookup: CDR1 SGDLS, CDR2 YYNGEE. V dropped 0 bases and J dropped 9 bases, with 13 bases sitting between them. The variable domain in full, with the rest retrieved from reference TRBV9 and TRBJ2-1, is DSGVTQTPKHLITATGQRVTLRCSPRSGDLSVYWYQQSLDQGLQFLIQYYNGEERAKGNILERFSAQQFPDLHSELNLSSLELGDSALYFCASSVATTRSEQFFGPGTRLTVL.

The chain combines TRBV9 with TRBJ2-3; TRBD2 agrees at 10 bases. Losses at the gene ends were 1 base for V and 2 bases for J; bases not matched to a gene: 4. CDR3 size: 16 residues. Germline V gives CDR1 SGDLS, CDR2 YYNGEE. The CDR3 spells CASSVISGRATDTQYF. CDR3 bases: TGTGCCAGCAGCGTAATAAGCGGGAGGGCCACAGATACGCAGTATTTT.